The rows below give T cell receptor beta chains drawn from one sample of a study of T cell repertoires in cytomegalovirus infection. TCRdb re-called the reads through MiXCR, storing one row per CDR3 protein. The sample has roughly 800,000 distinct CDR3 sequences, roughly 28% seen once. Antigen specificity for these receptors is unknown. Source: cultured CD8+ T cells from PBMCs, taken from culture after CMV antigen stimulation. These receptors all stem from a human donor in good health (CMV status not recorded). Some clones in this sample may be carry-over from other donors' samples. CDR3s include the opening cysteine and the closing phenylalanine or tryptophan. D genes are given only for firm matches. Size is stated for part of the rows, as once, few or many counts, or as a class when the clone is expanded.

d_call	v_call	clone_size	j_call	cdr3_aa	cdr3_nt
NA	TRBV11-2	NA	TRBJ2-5	CASSFVIAGQETQYF	TGTGCCAGCAGCTTTGTCATCGCCGGGCAAGAGACCCAGTACTTC
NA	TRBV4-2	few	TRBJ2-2	CASSQPGPPTGELFF	TGTGCCAGCAGCCAACCGGGCCCACCAACCGGGGAGCTGTTTTTT
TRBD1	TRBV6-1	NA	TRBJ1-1	CASSEEGAEAFF	TGTGCCAGCAGTGAAGAGGGGGCGGAAGCTTTCTTT
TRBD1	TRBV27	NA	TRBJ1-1	CASNPTGKGYEAFF	TGTGCCAGCAATCCGACAGGGAAGGGATATGAAGCTTTCTTT
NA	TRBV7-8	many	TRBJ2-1	CASSLAGGFSYNEQFF	TGTGCCAGCAGCTTAGCGGGCGGGTTCTCCTACAATGAGCAGTTCTTC
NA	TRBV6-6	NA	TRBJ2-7	CASQGGEEQYF	TGTGCCAGCCAGGGAGGCGAAGAGCAGTACTTC
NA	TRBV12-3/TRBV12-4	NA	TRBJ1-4	CASSFTASTNEKLFF	TGTGCCAGCAGTTTTACGGCATCAACTAATGAAAAACTGTTTTTT
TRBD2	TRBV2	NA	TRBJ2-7	CASRGIAGVTAYEQYF	TGTGCCAGCAGAGGGATAGCGGGGGTCACAGCCTACGAGCAGTACTTC
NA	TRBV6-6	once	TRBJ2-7	CASSRHTSSYEQYF	TGTGCCAGCAGTCGACATACGAGTAGCTACGAGCAGTACTTC
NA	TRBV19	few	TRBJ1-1	CASSIGQKNTEAFF	TGTGCCAGTAGTATCGGACAGAAGAACACTGAAGCTTTCTTT
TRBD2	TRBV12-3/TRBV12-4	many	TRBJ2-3	CASSLIAGGTDTQYF	TGTGCCAGCAGCTTAATAGCGGGGGGCACAGATACGCAGTATTTT
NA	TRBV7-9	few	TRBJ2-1	CASSLSWEQFF	TGTGCCAGCAGCTTATCATGGGAGCAGTTCTTC
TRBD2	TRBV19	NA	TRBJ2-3	CASSNLGTSGDTDTQYF	TGTGCCAGTAGTAACCTTGGGACTAGCGGGGACACAGATACGCAGTATTTT
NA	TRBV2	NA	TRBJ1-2	CATPGITRYGYTF	TGTGCCACCCCCGGGATTACGAGATATGGCTACACCTTC
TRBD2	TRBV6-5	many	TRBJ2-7	CASSYDSGSTSGNIYEQYF	TGTGCCAGCAGTTACGATAGCGGCTCGACTAGCGGGAATATATACGAGCAGTACTTC
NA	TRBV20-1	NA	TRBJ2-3	CSAEGVPSTDTQYF	TGCAGTGCCGAGGGGGTACCTAGCACAGATACGCAGTATTTT
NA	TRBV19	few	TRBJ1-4	CASSILGAGEKLFF	TGTGCCAGTAGTATTTTAGGGGCCGGTGAAAAACTGTTTTTT
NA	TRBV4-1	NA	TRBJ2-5	CASSPGSRGSETQYF	TGCGCCAGCAGCCCCGGTTCGAGAGGGTCAGAGACCCAGTACTTC
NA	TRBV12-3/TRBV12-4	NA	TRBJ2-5	CASSLGAAEFQETQYF	TGTGCCAGCAGTTTGGGGGCGGCGGAATTCCAAGAGACCCAGTACTTC
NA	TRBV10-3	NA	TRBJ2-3	CAIGGGGGADTQYF	TGTGCCATCGGGGGGGGCGGCGGGGCAGATACGCAGTATTTT
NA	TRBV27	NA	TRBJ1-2	CASSPSSLDNRGYTF	TGTGCCAGCAGTCCGAGCTCCCTGGATAACCGCGGCTACACCTTC
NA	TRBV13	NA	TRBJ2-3	CASSLRGGLDTQYF	TGTGCCAGCAGCCTAAGGGGGGGTTTAGATACGCAGTATTTT
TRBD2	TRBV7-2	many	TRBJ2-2	CASSSRWGGANTGELFF	TGTGCCAGCAGCTCCCGCTGGGGGGGAGCGAACACCGGGGAGCTGTTTTTT
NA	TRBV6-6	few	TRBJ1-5	CASSYRTANQPQHF	TGTGCCAGCAGTTACAGGACAGCGAATCAGCCCCAGCATTTT
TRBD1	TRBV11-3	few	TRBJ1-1	CASSPGQGADTEAFF	TGTGCCAGCAGCCCGGGACAGGGGGCGGACACTGAAGCTTTCTTT
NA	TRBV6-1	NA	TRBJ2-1	CASRAETGPSYNEQFF	TGTGCCAGCAGAGCCGAAACGGGGCCTTCCTACAATGAGCAGTTCTTC
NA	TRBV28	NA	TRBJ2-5	CASSPTAGLYQETQYF	TGTGCCAGCAGTCCCACGGCGGGGCTGTACCAAGAGACCCAGTACTTC
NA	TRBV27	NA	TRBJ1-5	CASSFLGSEPQHF	TGTGCCAGCAGTTTCCTGGGGTCAGAGCCCCAGCATTTT
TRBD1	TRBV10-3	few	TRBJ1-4	CAIRGAGGTNEKLFF	TGTGCCATCCGAGGGGCAGGGGGTACTAATGAAAAACTGTTTTTT
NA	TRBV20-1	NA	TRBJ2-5	CSAREPMGEETQYF	TGCAGTGCTAGAGAACCCATGGGGGAGGAGACCCAGTACTTC
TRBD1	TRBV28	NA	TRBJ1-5	CASSLETGGLQPQHF	TGTGCCAGCAGTTTGGAGACAGGGGGTCTTCAGCCCCAGCATTTT
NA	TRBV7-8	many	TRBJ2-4	CASSPIRDLAKNIQYF	TGTGCCAGCAGCCCAATCCGGGACCTAGCCAAAAACATTCAGTACTTC
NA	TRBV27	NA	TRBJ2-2	CASSFEGATGELFF	TGTGCCAGCAGTTTCGAAGGGGCGACCGGGGAGCTGTTTTTT
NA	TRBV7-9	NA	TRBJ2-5	CASSPVQQGTQYF	TGTGCCAGCAGCCCTGTCCAACAAGGGACCCAGTACTTC
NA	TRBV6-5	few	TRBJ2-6	CASSYFSRQPLSGANVLTF	TGTGCCAGCAGTTACTTTTCGCGGCAGCCCCTCTCTGGGGCCAACGTCCTGACTTTC
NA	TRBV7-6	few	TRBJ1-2	CASSLAEFGVGYGYTF	TGTGCCAGCAGCTTAGCGGAATTTGGTGTAGGCTATGGCTACACCTTC
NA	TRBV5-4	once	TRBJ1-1	CASSLEEDGLGTEAFF	TGTGCCAGCAGCTTGGAGGAGGACGGCCTGGGCACTGAAGCTTTCTTT
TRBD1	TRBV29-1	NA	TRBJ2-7	CSVDEPGDRAGYEQYF	TGCAGCGTTGACGAGCCGGGGGACAGGGCGGGGTACGAGCAGTACTTC
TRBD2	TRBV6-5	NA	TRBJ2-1	CASSPDETSGIYNEQFF	TGTGCCAGCAGTCCGGACGAGACTAGCGGCATCTACAATGAGCAGTTCTTC
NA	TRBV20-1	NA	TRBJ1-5	CSARDFGGTGRDLTLPQHF	TGCAGTGCTAGAGATTTTGGTGGAACGGGTAGGGACTTGACTCTGCCCCAGCATTTT
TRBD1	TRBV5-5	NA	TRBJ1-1	CASSLYDRGMNTEAFF	TGTGCCAGCAGCTTGTATGACAGGGGGATGAACACTGAAGCTTTCTTT
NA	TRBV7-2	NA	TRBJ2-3	CASSLALRGRPTDTQYF	TGTGCCAGCAGCTTAGCGCTGCGGGGAAGGCCCACAGATACGCAGTATTTT
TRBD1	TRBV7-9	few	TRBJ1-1	CASSLDLGTGNTEAFF	TGTGCCAGCAGCCTAGACCTTGGGACAGGGAACACTGAAGCTTTCTTT
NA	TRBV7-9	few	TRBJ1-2	CASSLFSSRYTF	TGTGCCAGCAGCTTATTTTCCTCTAGGTACACCTTC
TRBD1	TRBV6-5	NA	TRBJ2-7	CASRTGVNYEQYF	TGTGCCAGCAGGACAGGGGTTAACTACGAGCAGTACTTC
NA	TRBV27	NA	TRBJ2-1	CASIPLEGSSYNEQFF	TGTGCCAGCATCCCTCTGGAAGGGAGCTCCTACAATGAGCAGTTCTTC
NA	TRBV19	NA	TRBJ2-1	CASSIVWRNEQFF	TGTGCCAGTAGTATCGTCTGGAGGAATGAGCAGTTCTTC
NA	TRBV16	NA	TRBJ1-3	CASSQFTGISSGNTIYF	TGTGCCAGCAGCCAATTTACAGGGATTTCTTCTGGAAACACCATATATTTT